The 10 T cell receptor beta chains reported below all come from one sample, sequenced in a study of cytomegalovirus exposure and HLA in healthy donors. Both 60 Vbeta primers and 13 Jbeta primers went into the PCR. Generated by immunoSEQ multiplex PCR, the TCRdb table keeps only in-frame clones and is missing some. The sample includes roughly 230,000 clones, 80% to 90% of them seen just once. The sequenced material came from PBMCs. The source is a girl aged 2 to 9 in good health and CMV-seronegative.

The V gene is TRBV6-1, the J gene TRBJ2-5; D remains unclear. The tail of the sequence fits TRBJ2-7 better, so the J call may be wrong. Germline V gene sequence: CDR1 MNHNS, CDR2 SASEGT. The CDR3 has 13 residues. CDR3 residues: CASSSSSFYEQYF. CDR3 in DNA: TGTGCCAGCAGTTCCTCCTCTTTCTACGAGCAGTACTTC.

This chain joins TRBV6-1 and TRBJ1-2; 9 positions match TRBD1. Per germline, CDR1 MNHNS and CDR2 SASEGT. Trimming took 7 bases from V and 0 from J; bases not matched to a gene: 6. The length of the CDR3 is 15 residues. CDR3 region: CASTLRDRANYGYTF. The CDR3 DNA reads as TGTGCCAGCACTCTCCGGGACAGGGCTAACTATGGCTACACCTTC.

This chain joins TRBV5-4 and TRBJ2-7; D might be TRBD2 (6 bases). This CDR3 is built from 13 residues. Germline lookup yields CDR1 SGHNT and CDR2 YYREEE (reference sequence). V dropped 4 bases and J dropped 6 bases, with 14 bases sitting between them. CDR3 sequence: CASSPAGPSEQYF. The CDR3 nucleotides read TGTGCCAGCAGCCCGGCGGGGCCGTCCGAGCAGTACTTC. Complete variable domain (other parts from reference TRBV5-4 and TRBJ2-7): ETGVTQSPTHLIKTRGQQVTLRCSSQSGHNTVSWYQQALGQGPQFIFQYYREEENGRGNFPPRFSGLQFPNYSSELNVNALELDDSALYLCASSPAGPSEQYFGPGTRLTVT.

This sequence joins TRBV4-1 and TRBJ1-3, with 7 bases lining up with TRBD1. The germline V gene encodes CDR1 MGHRA and CDR2 YSYEKL. Trimming cost V 4 bases and J 4 bases; bases outside gene matches: 16. The CDR3 runs 18 residues. DNA of the CDR3: TGCGCCAGCAGCCTAAACAGGGGTTTGGAAGTCATGGGAAACACCATATATTTT. This encodes CASSLNRGLEVMGNTIYF.

The rearrangement uses TRBV6-6 and TRBJ1-1, with 9 bases matching TRBD1. CDR1 and CDR2 from the germline V gene are MNHNY and SVGAGI (reference sequence). V shed 6 bases and J 12 bases; nucleotides not matched to a gene: 11. The CDR3 loop spans 13 amino acids. CDR3 in DNA: TGTGCCAGCAGAGAAACGGGACAGGGTTATACTTTCTTT. Translated, it gives CASRETGQGYTFF.

This clone was recorded only once. The chain uses TRBV2 and TRBJ1-6, with D possibly matching TRBD1 (5 bases). Per the germline V gene, CDR1 is SNHLY and CDR2 is FYNNEI. The CDR3 consists of 14 residues. With 0 bases removed from V and 8 bases from J, the gap between germline ends came to 8 bases. The CDR3: CASSEAGVYSPLHF. The CDR3 DNA is TGTGCCAGCAGTGAAGCAGGGGTTTATTCACCCCTCCACTTT.

The chain couples TRBV7-6 to TRBJ2-4; D ambiguous. Germline values: CDR1 SGHVS, CDR2 FNYEAQ. This CDR3 is built from 21 residues. V was trimmed by 5 bases and J by 0 bases, leaving 29 bases between them. The CDR3 bases are TGTGCCAGCAGCCCGCTCAAGACTCATTTTTCCACATTCCTAGCCAAAAACATTCAGTACTTC. This gives the protein CASSPLKTHFSTFLAKNIQYF.

The chain carries TRBV6-5 and TRBJ2-3, with TRBD2 matching over 12 bases. The CDR3 is 15 amino acids. The junction had 6 bases not matched to a gene; V was cut back by 6 bases and J by 5 bases. Germline V CDR1 and CDR2: MNHEY, SVGAGI. Here the CDR3 reads CASRTTSGRGDTQYF. The DNA for the CDR3 is TGTGCCAGCAGGACGACTAGCGGGAGAGGAGATACGCAGTATTTT.

This chain links TRBV4-2 with TRBJ2-1; 15 nucleotides match TRBD2. This CDR3 spans 17 amino acids. V trimming: 0 bases; J trimming: 7 bases; junction bases outside the gene matches: 4. Germline CDR1 reads LGHNA; CDR2 reads YNFKEQ. For the CDR3, the DNA is TGTGCCAGCAGCCAAGAAAGCGGACTAGCGGGAGGGAATGAGCAGTTCTTC. Translation gives CASSQESGLAGGNEQFF.

This clone was seen once. The V call is TRBV10-3, the J call TRBJ1-1; 7 positions match TRBD1. This CDR3 comprises 15 residues. After removal of 2 bases from V and 1 base from J, the junction contained 4 bases not matched to a gene. From germline, CDR1 is ENHRY and CDR2 SYGVKD. This chain's CDR3 is CAISEKGAGNTEAFF. CDR3 DNA sequence: TGTGCCATCAGTGAGAAGGGGGCTGGGAACACTGAAGCTTTCTTT.